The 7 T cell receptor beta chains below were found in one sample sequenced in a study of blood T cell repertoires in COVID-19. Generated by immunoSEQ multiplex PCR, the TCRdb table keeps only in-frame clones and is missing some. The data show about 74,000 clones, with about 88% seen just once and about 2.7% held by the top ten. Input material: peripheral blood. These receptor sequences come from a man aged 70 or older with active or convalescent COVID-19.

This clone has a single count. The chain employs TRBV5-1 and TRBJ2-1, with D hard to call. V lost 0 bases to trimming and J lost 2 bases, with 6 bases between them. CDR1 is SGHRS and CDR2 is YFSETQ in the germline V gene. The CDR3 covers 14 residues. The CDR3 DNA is TGCGCCAGCAGCTTGGATAGAACCTACAATGAGCAGTTCTTC. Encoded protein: CASSLDRTYNEQFF.

The CDR3 here is CATGVDTF. The CDR3 DNA reads as TGTGCCACGGGAGTAGACACCTTC. The gene calls are TRBV19 and TRBJ1-2; no clear D. Trimming took 10 bases from V and 12 from J, leaving 9 bases between them. The germline CDR1 and CDR2 sequences are LNHDA and SQIVND (reference sequence). The CDR3 extends over 8 amino acids.

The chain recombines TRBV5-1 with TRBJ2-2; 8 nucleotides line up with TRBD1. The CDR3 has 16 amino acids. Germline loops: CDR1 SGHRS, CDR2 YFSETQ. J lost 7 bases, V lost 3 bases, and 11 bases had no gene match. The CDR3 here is CASSSTGGRSGGELFF. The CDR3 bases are TGCGCCAGCAGCTCAACAGGGGGAAGGTCTGGCGGGGAGCTGTTTTTT.

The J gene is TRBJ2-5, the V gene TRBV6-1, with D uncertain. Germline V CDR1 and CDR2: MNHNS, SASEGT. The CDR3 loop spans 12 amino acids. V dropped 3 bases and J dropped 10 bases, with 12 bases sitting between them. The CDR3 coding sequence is TGTGCCAGCAGTGACGGCCCGAGGAGCCAGTACTTC. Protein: CASSDGPRSQYF.

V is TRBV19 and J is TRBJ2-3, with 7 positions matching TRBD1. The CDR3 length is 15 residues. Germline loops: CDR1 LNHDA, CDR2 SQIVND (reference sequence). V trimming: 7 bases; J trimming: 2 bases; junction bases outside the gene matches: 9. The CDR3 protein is CASTPLGGPTDTQYF. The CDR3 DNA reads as TGTGCCAGTACCCCCCTAGGGGGCCCCACAGATACGCAGTATTTT.

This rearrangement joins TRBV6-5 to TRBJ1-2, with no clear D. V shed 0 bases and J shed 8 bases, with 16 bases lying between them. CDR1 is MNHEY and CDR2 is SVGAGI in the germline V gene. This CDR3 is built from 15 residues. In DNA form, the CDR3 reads TGTGCCAGCAGTTACTCCGATAACGCAGGTAACGGCTACACCTTC. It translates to CASSYSDNAGNGYTF.

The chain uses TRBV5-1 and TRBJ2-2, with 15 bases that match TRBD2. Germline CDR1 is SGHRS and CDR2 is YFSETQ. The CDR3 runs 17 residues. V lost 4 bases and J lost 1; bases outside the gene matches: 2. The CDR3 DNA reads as TGCGCCAGCAGCAAGGGACTAGCGGGAGGGAACACCGGGGAGCTGTTTTTT. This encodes CASSKGLAGGNTGELFF. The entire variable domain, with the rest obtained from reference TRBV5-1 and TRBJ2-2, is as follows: KAGVTQTPRYLIKTRGQQVTLSCSPISGHRSVSWYQQTPGQGLQFLFEYFSETQRNKGNFPGRFSGRQFSNSRSEMNVSTLELGDSALYLCASSKGLAGGNTGELFFGEGSRLTVL.